This TCR beta chain stems from a study of monozygotic twins with inflammatory bowel disease. Details on this clonotype: Antigen unknown.

TCRdb re-called the 5' RACE reads; every CDR3 protein appears as one record, without DNA. This sample's clone table lists around 140,000 distinct CDR3 sequences. The CDR3 extends over 15 amino acids. The germline gives CDR1 LGHNA, CDR2 YSLEER. Study-level points and caveats: No separation of different T cell subtypes was possible.

The V gene is TRBV4-3, the J gene TRBJ1-1; TCRdb returns TRBD1, unconfirmable since there is no DNA. This TCR derives from a human donor with ulcerative colitis or Crohn's disease, or a healthy co-twin of an affected twin (not recorded which). The sample comprised blood. CDR3 region: CASSTGLEMNTEAFF.